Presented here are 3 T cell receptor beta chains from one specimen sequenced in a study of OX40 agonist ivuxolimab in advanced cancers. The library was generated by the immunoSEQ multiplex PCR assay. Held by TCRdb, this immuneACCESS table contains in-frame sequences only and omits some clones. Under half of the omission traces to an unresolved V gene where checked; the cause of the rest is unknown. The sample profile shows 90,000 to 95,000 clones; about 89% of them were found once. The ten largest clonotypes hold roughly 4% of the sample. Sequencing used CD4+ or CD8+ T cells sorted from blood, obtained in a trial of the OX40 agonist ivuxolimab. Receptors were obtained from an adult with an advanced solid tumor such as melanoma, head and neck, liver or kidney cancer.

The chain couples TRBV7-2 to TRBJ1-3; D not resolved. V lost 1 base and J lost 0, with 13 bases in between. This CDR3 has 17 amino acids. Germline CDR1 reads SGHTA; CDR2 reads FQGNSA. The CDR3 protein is CASSLVAGLDSGNTIYF. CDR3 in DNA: TGTGCCAGCAGCTTAGTAGCTGGGTTAGACTCTGGAAACACCATATATTTT. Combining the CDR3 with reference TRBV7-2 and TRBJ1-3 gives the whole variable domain GAGVSQSPSNKVTEKGKDVELRCDPISGHTALYWYRQSLGQGLEFLIYFQGNSAPDKSGLPSDRFSAERTGGSVSTLTIQRTQQEDSAVYLCASSLVAGLDSGNTIYFGEGSWLTVV.

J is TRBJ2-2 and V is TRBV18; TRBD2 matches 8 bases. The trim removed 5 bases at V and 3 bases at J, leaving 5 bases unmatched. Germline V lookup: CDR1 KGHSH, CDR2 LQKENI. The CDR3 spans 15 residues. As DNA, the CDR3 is TGTGCCAGCTCAGCGGGACTAGGGGACACCGGGGAGCTGTTTTTT. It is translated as CASSAGLGDTGELFF.

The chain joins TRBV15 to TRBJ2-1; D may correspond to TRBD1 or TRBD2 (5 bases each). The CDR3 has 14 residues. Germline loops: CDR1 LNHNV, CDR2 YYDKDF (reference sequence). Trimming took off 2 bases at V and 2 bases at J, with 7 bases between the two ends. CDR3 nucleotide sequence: TGTGCCACCAGCAGAAGGGACCCCTACAATGAGCAGTTCTTC. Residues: CATSRRDPYNEQFF.